This T cell receptor beta chain comes out of a study of CD8 T cells in Susac syndrome. Whole-study results and caveats: As the study acknowledged, the number of individuals who were part of its TCR sequencing and HLA analysis was relatively small.

cDNA came from 0.5 to 1 ug RNA primed by random hexamers. The method of amplification for TCR beta CDR3 was immunoSEQ multiplex PCR, covering 54 Vbeta and 13 Jbeta. TCRdb reprocessed the immunoSEQ multiplex PCR reads via MiXCR and lists one record per CDR3 protein. Of tens of thousands of distinct CDR3 sequences detected, roughly 93% appear once; the ten largest clones hold more than 0.45%. Comment on this clonotype: As yet, its antigen is unknown.

The V gene's germline CDR1 is LNHDA and CDR2 SQIVND (reference sequence). Deletions cut 3 bases from V and 4 bases from J, with 15 bases between. There are 15 residues in the CDR3. Peripheral blood CD8+ and CD4+ T cells were profiled by TCR beta sequencing. TEMRA cells were enriched by FACS, while CD8+ and CD4+ T cells were obtained through a negative isolation that was performed magnetically. V is TRBV19 and J is TRBJ1-1; maybe TRBD1 (5 bases). What was sequenced was CD8+ T cells from PBMCs. The source of this sequence is a human donor in good health. DNA for the CDR3: TGTGCCAGTAGTATTATCTCGGGGGGATCCACTGAAGCTTTCTTT. Protein: CASSIISGGSTEAFF. Full variable domain (outside the CDR3, taken from reference TRBV19 and TRBJ1-1): DGGITQSPKYLFRKEGQNVTLSCEQNLNHDAMYWYRQDPGQGLRLIYYSQIVNDFQKGDIAEGYSVSREKKESFPLTVTSAQKNPTAFYLCASSIISGGSTEAFFGQGTRLTVV.